This T cell receptor beta chain was identified during a study of sequential checkpoint blockade in melanoma. Study-wide background: Maintenance nivolumab came after either treatment sequence.

The treatment here: randomized to nivolumab then ipilimumab (arm A) or the reverse (arm B). Live CD3+CD8+ CD19− CD56− cells were sorted from PBMCs. Using immunoSEQ multiplex PCR, the repertoire was profiled, and TCRdb retains in-frame clones only, with some absent. This sample has fewer than 40,000 clones; approximately 91% occur once, and the top ten carry 9.5% to 15%. There are 13 residues in the CDR3. Between the trimmed V and J ends, which lost 0 bases and 4 bases, there was a span of 5 bases. CDR1 is SGHDT and CDR2 is YYEEEE in the germline V gene. The TCR comes from a human donor with melanoma. The sample consisted of CD8+ T cells sorted from blood (inferred from file names), taken from a patient given nivolumab and ipilimumab in sequence. This rearrangement joins TRBV5-6 to TRBJ1-3, with D possibly matching TRBD1 (5 bases). The DNA of the CDR3 is TGTGCCAGCAGCTTGGGGACAGGAAACACCATATATTTT. It encodes CASSLGTGNTIYF.